The TCR beta chain described here comes from a study of cytomegalovirus exposure and HLA in healthy donors. Study context: Falling in the Caucasian-associated ancestry cluster were 81% of under 450 genotyped donors. Study results and limitations: Later analysis found that TCR beta chains associated with HLA were more clonally expanded than other, equally common chains. Presence/absence analyses treated sequencing depth as roughly uniform across donors.

A word on this clone: Its matching antigen is unknown.

Researchers ran the PCR with 60 Vbeta and 13 Jbeta primers. Authors' data handling: About 12 million of tens of millions of unique TCR beta chains were shared, per a later count. This table comes from immunoSEQ multiplex PCR, and its TCRdb copy is limited to in-frame clones, with some not included. V and J calls and clone size are copied from that table; D and trimming were computed from the DNA. The data hold fewer than 150,000 clones, with roughly 76% observed a single time. The ends lost 5 bases at V and 4 bases at J; junction bases unmatched: 5. The CDR3 contains 14 residues. The V call is TRBV6-7, the J call TRBJ2-1, with TRBD2 matching over 7 bases. TRBV6-7 is given ORF status, its function remaining uncertain. The TCR was taken from a human donor in good health. The sequenced material came from PBMCs. The CDR3 bases are TGTGCCAGCAGTCCAGCTAGCGGATACAATGAGCAGTTCTTC. As protein: CASSPASGYNEQFF.